This is a list of T cell receptor beta chains from one sample in a study of shared T cell receptors in the human thymus. Sequencing was performed with immunoSEQ multiplex PCR; in TCRdb, only in-frame clones are kept and a portion is missing. The sample lists about 730,000 clones; 70% to 90% were seen once. The data also belong to a second study, concerning human thymus T cells.

Sequencing was performed on thymocytes. These receptors were obtained from a girl in the first two years of life with a congenital heart defect. CDR3s include the opening cysteine and the closing phenylalanine or tryptophan. Each record gives: V gene, J gene, D gene, clone size, CDR3 DNA, CDR3 protein. D genes are given only for firm matches. The size entry is marked missing in some rows and otherwise reads once, few, many or a size class.

V gene: TRBV28; J gene: TRBJ1-3; D gene: -; clone size: -; CDR3 DNA: TGTGCCAGCAGTTTGGTGGCAGGGGAGTGGTACACCATATATTTT; CDR3 protein: CASSLVAGEWYTIYF
V gene: TRBV11-2; J gene: TRBJ2-7; D gene: TRBD1; clone size: -; CDR3 DNA: TGTGCCAGCAAGGGACAGGCTACCTACGAGCAGTACTTC; CDR3 protein: CASKGQATYEQYF
V gene: TRBV7-2; J gene: TRBJ1-4; D gene: -; clone size: -; CDR3 DNA: TGTGCCAGCAGCTTAGTAGGGGGGGAAGAAAAACTGTTTTTT; CDR3 protein: CASSLVGGEEKLFF
V gene: TRBV13; J gene: TRBJ2-7; D gene: TRBD1; clone size: -; CDR3 DNA: TGTGCCAGCAGCTCGCCACCGGGACAGGGTACCCCCGAGCAGTACTTC; CDR3 protein: CASSSPPGQGTPEQYF
V gene: TRBV13; J gene: TRBJ1-2; D gene: -; clone size: -; CDR3 DNA: TGTGCCAGCCGTCCCCAACAGGGAGCCTACTATGGCTACACCTTC; CDR3 protein: CASRPQQGAYYGYTF
V gene: TRBV20-1; J gene: TRBJ2-7; D gene: -; clone size: -; CDR3 DNA: TGCAGTGCTCTAGACAGCTACGAGCAGTACTTC; CDR3 protein: CSALDSYEQYF
V gene: TRBV28; J gene: TRBJ1-5; D gene: -; clone size: -; CDR3 DNA: TGTGCCACCACCGACCGGGTTTATTATAGCAATCAGCCCCAGCATTTT; CDR3 protein: CATTDRVYYSNQPQHF
V gene: TRBV7-3; J gene: TRBJ2-6; D gene: -; clone size: -; CDR3 DNA: TGTGCCAGCAGCTTAAATCCGGTGCCCTCTGGGGCCAACGTCCTGACTTTC; CDR3 protein: CASSLNPVPSGANVLTF
V gene: TRBV5-1; J gene: TRBJ2-7; D gene: TRBD1; clone size: -; CDR3 DNA: TGCGCCAGCAGCTTATTACTGAGACAGGGAAGAGAGCAGTACTTC; CDR3 protein: CASSLLLRQGREQYF
V gene: TRBV29-1; J gene: TRBJ1-1; D gene: -; clone size: -; CDR3 DNA: TGCAGCGTTGATGGGGGGGGCGGAAACACTGAAGCTTTCTTT; CDR3 protein: CSVDGGGGNTEAFF
V gene: TRBV7-3; J gene: TRBJ2-7; D gene: -; clone size: -; CDR3 DNA: TGTGCCAGCAGCCGATACGGGGGTCTGGGGTTATACGAGCAGTACTTC; CDR3 protein: CASSRYGGLGLYEQYF
V gene: TRBV2; J gene: TRBJ1-2; D gene: TRBD1; clone size: -; CDR3 DNA: TGTGCCAGCAGTGGTCGTGAGGGGGCCTATGGCTACACCTTC; CDR3 protein: CASSGREGAYGYTF
V gene: TRBV28; J gene: TRBJ1-4; D gene: -; clone size: once; CDR3 DNA: TGTGCCAGCAGTTTTACCCGGGAGGATAATGAAAAACTGTTTTTT; CDR3 protein: CASSFTREDNEKLFF
V gene: TRBV7-9; J gene: TRBJ2-6; D gene: -; clone size: -; CDR3 DNA: TGTGCCAGCAGCCACAATAACTCAACGAGGAGCTCTGGGGCCAACGTCCTGACTTTC; CDR3 protein: CASSHNNSTRSSGANVLTF
V gene: TRBV5-1; J gene: TRBJ1-6; D gene: -; clone size: -; CDR3 DNA: TGCGCCAGCAGCTTGCAGGTGACAGGCTATTCACCCCTCCACTTT; CDR3 protein: CASSLQVTGYSPLHF
V gene: TRBV30; J gene: TRBJ1-3; D gene: TRBD1; clone size: -; CDR3 DNA: TGTGCCTGGAGGGGGGATTGGACAGGTGACTCTGGAAACACCATATATTTT; CDR3 protein: CAWRGDWTGDSGNTIYF
V gene: TRBV18; J gene: TRBJ1-3; D gene: -; clone size: once; CDR3 DNA: TGTGCCAGCCAGGCGGGGCGAGGAAACACCATATATTTT; CDR3 protein: CASQAGRGNTIYF
V gene: TRBV4-1; J gene: TRBJ2-4; D gene: TRBD1; clone size: -; CDR3 DNA: TGCGCCAGTCGGGACAGGGGGAACATTCAGTACTTC; CDR3 protein: CASRDRGNIQYF
V gene: TRBV19; J gene: TRBJ2-7; D gene: TRBD1; clone size: -; CDR3 DNA: TGTGCCAGTAGCATTACCGGGACAGGGTCTTACGAGCAGTACTTC; CDR3 protein: CASSITGTGSYEQYF
V gene: TRBV6-5; J gene: TRBJ1-2; D gene: TRBD1; clone size: -; CDR3 DNA: TGTGCCAGCAGTGACAGGGACAGCGATGGCTACACCTTC; CDR3 protein: CASSDRDSDGYTF
V gene: TRBV5-1; J gene: TRBJ2-5; D gene: TRBD2; clone size: -; CDR3 DNA: TGCGCCAGCGGGAGCGGGGGGTTCCAAGAGACCCAGTACTTC; CDR3 protein: CASGSGGFQETQYF
V gene: TRBV6-6; J gene: TRBJ1-2; D gene: -; clone size: -; CDR3 DNA: TGTGCCAGCAGCAGGGATTCTGGCTACACCTTC; CDR3 protein: CASSRDSGYTF